Listed below are T cell receptor beta chains from one sample, sequenced in a study of blood T cell repertoires in COVID-19. Produced via immunoSEQ multiplex PCR; TCRdb's table is partial and in-frame only. The repertoire consists of under 250,000 clones, with 80% to 95% occurring once and the leading ten covering approximately 0.77%. Input material: peripheral blood. Source of these receptors: a man aged 55 to 70 with COVID-19, enrolled during active disease. The CDR3 runs from the conserved cysteine through the conserved F or W. The D gene is left open where the match is weak. Rows give clone size only sometimes, using once, few, many, or a class for an expanded clone.

j_call d_call clone_size v_call cdr3_nt cdr3_aa
TRBJ1-6 TRBD1 . TRBV7-9 TGTGCCAGCAGCTTAGGATCTTTCAGGGGGGTATCACCCCTCCACTTT CASSLGSFRGVSPLHF
TRBJ2-1 TRBD2 . TRBV5-1 TGCGCCAGCAGCTCAGCGGGACTAGCGGGGGGTAGCTCCTACAATGAGCAGTTCTTC CASSSAGLAGGSSYNEQFF
TRBJ2-1 TRBD2 . TRBV6-5 TGTGCCAGCAGTTCCACGGGGGGGAGCTCCTACAATGAGCAGTTCTTC CASSSTGGSSYNEQFF
TRBJ2-1 . . TRBV29-1 TGCAGCGTTACTAAACTCCTTCCGAGCTCCTACAATGAGCAGTTCTTC CSVTKLLPSSYNEQFF
TRBJ1-3 . . TRBV21-1 TGTGCCAGCAGCAAAGGTCAGGCCAGGGGAGGAAACACCATATATTTT CASSKGQARGGNTIYF
TRBJ1-4 TRBD1 . TRBV6-5 TGTGCCAGCAAAATGACAGGGGGGAATGAAAAACTGTTTTTT CASKMTGGNEKLFF
TRBJ2-1 . . TRBV5-1 TGCGCCAGCAGCCCCTCAACGACACCCTCGGATGAGCAGTTCTTC CASSPSTTPSDEQFF
TRBJ2-1 . . TRBV11-2 TGTGCCAGCAGCTTAGACTTTTCTAGCGCCGTTTACAATGAGCAGTTCTTC CASSLDFSSAVYNEQFF
TRBJ1-2 . . TRBV2 TGTGCCAGCAGTGAAGCTACGAGGAGCTATGGCTACACCTTC CASSEATRSYGYTF
TRBJ1-2 TRBD1 . TRBV30 TGTGCCTGCTGGACAGGGGGTTATGGCTACACCTTC CACWTGGYGYTF
TRBJ2-2 . . TRBV2 TGTGCCAGCAGTGAAGAGTCAAGGGCGGGAAACACCGGGGAGCTGTTTTTT CASSEESRAGNTGELFF
TRBJ2-7 . . TRBV4-3 TGCGCCAGCAGCCGCAATAAGGGGGACTCCTACGAGCAGTACTTC CASSRNKGDSYEQYF
TRBJ2-7 . . TRBV6-5 TGTGCCAGCAGTTACTCGTCGGGTTATCGGTACGAGCAGTACTTC CASSYSSGYRYEQYF
TRBJ1-2 . . TRBV9 TGTGCCAGCAGCACTACATCTCTGAGGAGGAACTATGGCTACACCTTC CASSTTSLRRNYGYTF
TRBJ1-2 TRBD1 . TRBV3-1/TRBV3-2 TGTGCCAGCAGCCACCGGGACAGGCCTAACTATGGCTACACCTTC CASSHRDRPNYGYTF
TRBJ2-1 TRBD2 . TRBV4-1 TGCGCCAGCAGCCAAGGTTGGGGGAGGGCCCTCAATGAGCAGTTCTTC CASSQGWGRALNEQFF
TRBJ1-4 TRBD1 . TRBV4-2 TGTGCCAGCAGCCAGTCGGACAGGTCTAATGAAAAACTGTTTTTT CASSQSDRSNEKLFF
TRBJ1-4 TRBD1 . TRBV18 TGTGCCAGCTCACCACAGACAGGGTTTGGTGAAAAACTGTTTTTT CASSPQTGFGEKLFF
TRBJ1-3 TRBD1 . TRBV3-1/TRBV3-2 TGTGCCAGCAGCCACCCGCAGGGGGCCGACTCTGGAAACACCATATATTTT CASSHPQGADSGNTIYF
TRBJ2-3 . once TRBV21-1 TGTGCCAGCAGCAAAATGGTTGGAGCGGGAGTAGTCCAAGATACGCAGTATTTT CASSKMVGAGVVQDTQYF
TRBJ1-5 . . TRBV12-5 TGTGCTAGTGGTTTGGAGGAGAACCAGCCCCAGCATTTT CASGLEENQPQHF
TRBJ1-3 . . TRBV24-1 TGTGCCACCAGTGGTGGGCCTCGCTCTGGAAACACCATATATTTT CATSGGPRSGNTIYF
TRBJ1-2 TRBD1 . TRBV29-1 TGCAGCGTTACGAGAGCGGCAGGGGGCAATGGCTACACCTTC CSVTRAAGGNGYTF
TRBJ1-6 . . TRBV11-1 TGTGCCAGCAGCTTAAACCCGGGGGAAAATTCACCCCTCCACTTT CASSLNPGENSPLHF